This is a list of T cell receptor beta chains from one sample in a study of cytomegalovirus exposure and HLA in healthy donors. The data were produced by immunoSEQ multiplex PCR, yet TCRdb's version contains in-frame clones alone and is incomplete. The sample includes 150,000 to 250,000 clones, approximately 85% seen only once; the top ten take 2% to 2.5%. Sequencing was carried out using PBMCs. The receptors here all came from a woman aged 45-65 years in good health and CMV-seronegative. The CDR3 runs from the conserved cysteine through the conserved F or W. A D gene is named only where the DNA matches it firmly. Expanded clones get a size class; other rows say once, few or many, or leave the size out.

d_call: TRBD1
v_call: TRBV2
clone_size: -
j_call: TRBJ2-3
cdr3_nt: TGTGCCAGCAAACAGGGGATTACAGATACGCAGTATTTT
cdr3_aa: CASKQGITDTQYF

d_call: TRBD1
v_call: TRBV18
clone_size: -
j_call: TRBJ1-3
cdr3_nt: TGTGCCAGCTCACCACTTGGGACAGGTGGGATCTCTGGAAACACCATATATTTT
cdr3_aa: CASSPLGTGGISGNTIYF

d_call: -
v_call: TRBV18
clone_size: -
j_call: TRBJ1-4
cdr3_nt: TGTGCCAGCTCACCCTCTACTAATGAAAAACTGTTTTTT
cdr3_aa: CASSPSTNEKLFF

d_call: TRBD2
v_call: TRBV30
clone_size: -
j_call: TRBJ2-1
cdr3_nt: TGTGCCTGGAGTGGCCTAGCGGGGACGTCGCAGTTCTTC
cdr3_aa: CAWSGLAGTSQFF

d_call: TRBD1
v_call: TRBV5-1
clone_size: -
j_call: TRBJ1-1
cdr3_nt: TGCGCCAGCAGCTTCGGGGGGACAGGGGGCGAATTGGGTGAAGCTTTCTTT
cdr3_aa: CASSFGGTGGELGEAFF

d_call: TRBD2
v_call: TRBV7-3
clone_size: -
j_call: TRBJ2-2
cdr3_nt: TGTGCCAGCAGGGCAGGGACGGGAGGCACCGGGGAGCTGTTTTTT
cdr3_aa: CASRAGTGGTGELFF

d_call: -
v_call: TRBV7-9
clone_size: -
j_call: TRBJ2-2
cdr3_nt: TGTTCCAGCAGCTTAGTAGTCCTATCCACCGGGGAGCTGTTTTTT
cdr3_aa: CSSSLVVLSTGELFF

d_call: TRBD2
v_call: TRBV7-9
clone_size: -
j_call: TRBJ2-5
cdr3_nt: TGTGCCAGCAGCTCGTTAGCGGGAGGGAGGGAGACCCAGTACTTC
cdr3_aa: CASSSLAGGRETQYF

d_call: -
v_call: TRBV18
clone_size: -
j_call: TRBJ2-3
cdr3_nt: TGTGCCAGCTCATCTCAGGATACGCAGTATTTT
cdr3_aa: CASSSQDTQYF

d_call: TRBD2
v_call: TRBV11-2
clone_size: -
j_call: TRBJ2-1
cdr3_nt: TGTGCCAGCAGCTCGACTAGCGGGAGGTACAATGAGCAGTTCTTC
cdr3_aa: CASSSTSGRYNEQFF

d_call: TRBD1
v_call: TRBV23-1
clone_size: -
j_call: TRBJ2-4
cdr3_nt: TGCGCCAGCAGTCACTCCGACAGGGAACTAGCCAAAAACATTCAGTACTTC
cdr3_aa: CASSHSDRELAKNIQYF

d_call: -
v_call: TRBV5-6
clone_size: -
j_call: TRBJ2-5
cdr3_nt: TGTGCCAGCAGCTTATTAACCACGACATCAGAGACCCAGTACTTC
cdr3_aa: CASSLLTTTSETQYF

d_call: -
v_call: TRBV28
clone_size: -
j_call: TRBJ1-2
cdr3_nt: TGTGCCAGCAACAGTCAGCAAGGGGCCGAGGTAGCTTGGTATGGCTACACCTTC
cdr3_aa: CASNSQQGAEVAWYGYTF

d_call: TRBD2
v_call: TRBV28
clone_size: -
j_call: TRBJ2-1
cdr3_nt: TGTGCCAGCAGTGTAGCGGGCGCCCGCAATGAGCAGTTCTTC
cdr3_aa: CASSVAGARNEQFF

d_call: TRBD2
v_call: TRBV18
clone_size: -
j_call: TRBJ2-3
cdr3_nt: TGTGCCAGCTCACGCACTAGCGGGAGAGGGGGAGATACGCAGTATTTT
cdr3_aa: CASSRTSGRGGDTQYF

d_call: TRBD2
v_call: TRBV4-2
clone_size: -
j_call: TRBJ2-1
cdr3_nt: TGTGCCAGCAGCCAAGATCTAAGCGGGAGGGCCTCCTACAATGAGCAGTTCTTC
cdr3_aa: CASSQDLSGRASYNEQFF

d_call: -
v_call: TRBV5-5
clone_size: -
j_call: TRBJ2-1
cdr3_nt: TGTGCCAGCAGCTTTAATCCAGGCGATGAGCAGTTCTTC
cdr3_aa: CASSFNPGDEQFF

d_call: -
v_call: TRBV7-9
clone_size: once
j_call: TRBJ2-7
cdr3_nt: TGTTCCAGCAGCTTAGCGTCCAGGACCTACGAGCAGTACTTC
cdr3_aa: CSSSLASRTYEQYF

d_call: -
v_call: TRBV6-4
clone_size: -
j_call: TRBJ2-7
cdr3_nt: TGTGCCAGCCCGGACTGGCGCTACGAGCAGTACTTC
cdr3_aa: CASPDWRYEQYF

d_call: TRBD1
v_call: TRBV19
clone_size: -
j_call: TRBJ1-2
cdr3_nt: TGTGCCAGTTCGTCCCGGGACAGACCCTATGGCTACACCTTC
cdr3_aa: CASSSRDRPYGYTF

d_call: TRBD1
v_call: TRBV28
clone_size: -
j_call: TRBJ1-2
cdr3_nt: TGTGCCAGCAGCGGACAGGGGGCGTCGAGTTATTATGGCTACACCTTC
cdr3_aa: CASSGQGASSYYGYTF

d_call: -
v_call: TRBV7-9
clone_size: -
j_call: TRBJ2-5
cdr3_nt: TGTGCCAGCAGCTTATCCTTCGGGACTGAAGAGACCCAGTACTTC
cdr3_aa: CASSLSFGTEETQYF

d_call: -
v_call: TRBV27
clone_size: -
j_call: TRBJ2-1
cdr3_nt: TGTGCCAGCAGAAGGGGCAGCTCCTACAATGAGCAGTTCTTC
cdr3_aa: CASRRGSSYNEQFF

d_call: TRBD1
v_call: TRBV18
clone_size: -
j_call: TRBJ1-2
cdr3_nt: TGTGCCAGCTCACCGCAACAGGGGAACTATGGCTACACCTTC
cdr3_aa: CASSPQQGNYGYTF

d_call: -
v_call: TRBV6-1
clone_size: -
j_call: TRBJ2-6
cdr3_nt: TGTGCCAGCAGTGAGCAGGGCCCCTCTGGGGCCAACGTCCTGACTTTC
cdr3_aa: CASSEQGPSGANVLTF

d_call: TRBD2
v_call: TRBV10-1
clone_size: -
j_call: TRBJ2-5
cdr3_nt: TGCGCCAGCAGTTACTCTAGCGGAGAGACCCAGTACTTC
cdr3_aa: CASSYSSGETQYF

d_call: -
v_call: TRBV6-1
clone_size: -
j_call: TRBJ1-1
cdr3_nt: TGTGCCAGCAGTGAAGGAGGGGGGGGGAACACTGAAGCTTTCTTT
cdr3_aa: CASSEGGGGNTEAFF